These T cell receptor beta chains were read from a single sample in a study of blood T cells in healthy people across ages. TCRdb recomputed calls from the 5' RACE reads with MiXCR, one row per CDR3 protein. Here the sample spans 1.5 million to 2 million distinct CDR3 sequences, 28% being singletons. Sequenced input: blood. These receptors originate from a woman aged 25 to 39 in good health. Each CDR3 is given without its conserved first and last residue. Fields, in order: V gene, J gene, CDR3 protein.

>TRBV5-1|TRBJ1-6
ASSRTGATYNSPLH
>TRBV29-1|TRBJ2-7
SVARQGAGEQY
>TRBV20-1|TRBJ2-3
SARVSDESTDTQY
>TRBV5-1|TRBJ2-7
ASSLGPGEQY
>TRBV4-3|TRBJ2-2
ASSLWGDTGTGELF
>TRBV7-9|TRBJ2-3
ASSFAGPYTDTQY
>TRBV20-1|TRBJ2-5
SAPGLPSETQY
>TRBV27|TRBJ1-2
ASSWTGGYT
>TRBV20-1|TRBJ2-5
SALAGASETQY
>TRBV20-1|TRBJ2-1
SARDRGSSEQF